These T cell receptor beta chains were read from a single sample in a study of vaccination effects on CD4 cells after COVID-19. Profiled with immunoSEQ multiplex PCR; TCRdb holds only in-frame clones, not every one. The sample yields more than 15,000 clones, around 70% seen once. Their antigens are not known. Specimen: CD4+ T cells from PBMCs cultured with SARS-CoV-2 spike peptides, collected after COVID-19 vaccination. The origin of the receptors is a human donor who received a COVID-19 vaccine. The CDR3 runs from the conserved cysteine through the conserved F or W. Fields, in order: D gene, J gene, V gene, clone size, CDR3 DNA, CDR3 protein. A D gene is named only where the DNA matches it firmly. Clone size, where shown, is once, few, many, or a class for clones that have expanded.

TRBD1 | TRBJ2-1 | TRBV11-2 | NA | TGTGCCAGCAGCTCCTTACAGGGGGCTCGAAATGAGCAGTTCTTC | CASSSLQGARNEQFF
NA | TRBJ1-2 | TRBV7-2 | medium-sized | TGTGCCAGCAGCTCCACCCAGGGGACTCTAGGGGGCTACACCTTC | CASSSTQGTLGGYTF
NA | TRBJ2-7 | TRBV11-2 | NA | TGTGCCAGCAGCTTCAGTAGCGGCACCTACGAGCAGTACTTC | CASSFSSGTYEQYF
NA | TRBJ1-2 | TRBV30 | NA | TGTGCCTGGAGTGTACGTCTCGGAGGGGCGCCGGATGGCTACACCTTC | CAWSVRLGGAPDGYTF
TRBD1 | TRBJ2-3 | TRBV28 | NA | TGTGCCAGCAGTTTGGGGACAGGTGGGAATACGCAGTATTTT | CASSLGTGGNTQYF
NA | TRBJ1-6 | TRBV21-1 | NA | TGTGCCAGCAGCAAAGAACAGGTTGATTCACCCCTCCACTTT | CASSKEQVDSPLHF
TRBD1 | TRBJ1-1 | TRBV28 | NA | TGTGCCAGCAGGACAGGGAGTGAAGCTTTCTTT | CASRTGSEAFF
TRBD2 | TRBJ2-1 | TRBV28 | once | TGTGCCAGCAGATATGGCGCGGGGGGGCCTAGGACCTACAATGAGCAGTTCTTC | CASRYGAGGPRTYNEQFF
NA | TRBJ1-2 | TRBV6-1 | NA | TGTGCCAGCAGTGAAGCTCCAGGCACTAACTATGGCTACACCTTC | CASSEAPGTNYGYTF
NA | TRBJ1-5 | TRBV19 | few | TGTGCCAGTAGTTCCGGGGGGGCGCCCCAGCATTTT | CASSSGGAPQHF
NA | TRBJ1-6 | TRBV28 | NA | TGTGCCAGCAGTTTAAGGGGCTCCTATAATTCACCCCTCCACTTT | CASSLRGSYNSPLHF
NA | TRBJ2-5 | TRBV7-2 | NA | TGTGCCAGCAGCGCCCCCCGGACTGCGGTCGGGGAGACCCAGTACTTC | CASSAPRTAVGETQYF
TRBD1 | TRBJ1-3 | TRBV28 | NA | TGTGCCAGCAGTTTACTCAGGGGACAGGGCAGAAACACCATATATTTT | CASSLLRGQGRNTIYF
NA | TRBJ1-1 | TRBV7-2 | NA | TGTGCCAGCAGCTTAGCGATGGGTGGTCAAGCAGCTTTCTTT | CASSLAMGGQAAFF
TRBD2 | TRBJ2-1 | TRBV9 | few | TGTGCCAGCAGCGTAGCTTTTAGCGGGGGAGGTGAGCAGTTCTTC | CASSVAFSGGGEQFF
TRBD2 | TRBJ2-1 | TRBV7-9 | NA | TGTGCCAGCAGCCTCCTCGGACTAGCGAATGAGCAGTTCTTC | CASSLLGLANEQFF
TRBD1 | TRBJ1-6 | TRBV19 | once | TGTGCCAGTAGTCAGAGGGACAGGGGTAGGGGAAATTCACCCCTCCACTTT | CASSQRDRGRGNSPLHF
TRBD1 | TRBJ2-5 | TRBV2 | NA | TGTGCCAGCAGGGGGACAGCCCAAGAGACCCAGTACTTC | CASRGTAQETQYF
NA | TRBJ2-7 | TRBV30 | NA | TGTGCCTGGAGTAGGACAGCAGTCGAGCAGTACTTC | CAWSRTAVEQYF
NA | TRBJ2-1 | TRBV27 | NA | TGTGCCAGCAAGAGCGGAAATTACAATGAGCAGTTCTTC | CASKSGNYNEQFF
TRBD1 | TRBJ2-7 | TRBV6-5 | NA | TGTGCCAGCAGCCGGGACAGGGCCTACGAGCAGTACTTC | CASSRDRAYEQYF
TRBD2 | TRBJ2-6 | TRBV7-6 | few | TGTGCCAGCAGCCGTAGCGGGACTGGGGCCAACGTCCTGACTTTC | CASSRSGTGANVLTF
NA | TRBJ2-5 | TRBV6-8 | NA | TGTGCCAGCAGTTACTTAAAGAGCTCGAAGGGGCGGGGAGAAGAGACCCAGTACTTC | CASSYLKSSKGRGEETQYF
NA | TRBJ1-3 | TRBV7-9 | NA | TGTGCCAGCAGCTTAGACAGGGCGGTGAACACCATATATTTT | CASSLDRAVNTIYF
NA | TRBJ2-3 | TRBV5-1 | few | TGCGCCAGCAGCAAGGACTCGGGAAACACAGATACGCAGTATTTT | CASSKDSGNTDTQYF
NA | TRBJ2-3 | TRBV24-1 | NA | TGTGCCACCAGTGATTTTCGGCAGGGCATCACAGATACGCAGTATTTT | CATSDFRQGITDTQYF
NA | TRBJ2-2 | TRBV29-1 | NA | TGCAGCGTGGACACTTCGAACACCGGGGAGCTGTTTTTT | CSVDTSNTGELFF